This record concerns one T cell receptor beta chain sequence. Its antigen is currently unknown. These data belong to a study of CXCR3-negative and CXCR3-positive naive CD8 T cells. Regarding the study as a whole: Whereas both naive subsets had comparably high diversity, memory CD8+ cells had much lower diversity. For naive cells, CXCR3-negative and CXCR3-positive subsets had similar TRBV-TRBJ usage; for memory cells, usage differed.

UMI-tagged TRB cDNA libraries were built via 5' RACE. TCRdb reprocessed the 5' RACE reads and keeps a single row for each CDR3 protein, giving no DNA. This repertoire comprises 45,000 to 65,000 distinct CDR3 sequences; its ten largest clones make up around 1.5%. This sequence was found in a human donor in good health. Some clones in this sample may be carry-over from other donors' samples. The sequenced material came from naive CXCR3- CD8+ T cells from blood. Subset here: CD45RO-CCR7+CD27+CD95- naive CD8+ T cells lacking CXCR3 (TNR3-).

The CDR3 reads CASSNRDREETQYF. The chain couples TRBV28 to TRBJ2-5; TCRdb selects TRBD1, and the lack of DNA leaves this call unchecked. The CDR3 extends over 14 amino acids. The germline V gene encodes CDR1 MDHEN and CDR2 SYDVKM. Combining the CDR3 with reference TRBV28 and TRBJ2-5 gives the whole variable domain DVKVTQSSRYLVKRTGEKVFLECVQDMDHENMFWYRQDPGLGLRLIYFSYDVKMKEKGDIPEGYSVSREKKERFSLILESASTNQTSMYLCASSNRDREETQYFGPGTRLLVL.